The 16 T cell receptor beta chains listed next were all sequenced from one sample in a study of read filtering for tumor transcriptome and immune sequencing. The library was built from around 400 ng RNA with molecular barcoded adaptors for alpha/delta and beta/gamma chains. TCRdb re-analysed the reads in MiXCR, keeping a single row per CDR3 protein. The sample includes over 45,000 distinct CDR3 sequences, around a fifth seen only once; the top ten take roughly 15%. Sequencing input: a population of CD138-negative cells sorted from bone marrow. The receptors originated from a donor over 35 with multiple myeloma.

By proportion, this clonotype is medium-sized. The gene calls are TRBV28 and TRBJ2-1; D gene unclear. Trimming left V 2 bases short and J 6 bases short, with 5 bases between. This CDR3 is 12 amino acids long. The germline V gene has CDR1 MDHEN and CDR2 SYDVKM. As DNA, the CDR3 is TGTGCCAGCAGTTTAACGGGCAATGAGCAGTTCTTC. Translating it yields CASSLTGNEQFF.

This clonotype came up many times. This sequence joins TRBV4-1 and TRBJ1-6, with D tentatively TRBD1 (5 bases). Trimming took off 4 bases at V and 7 bases at J, with 14 bases between the two ends. The CDR3 length is 15 residues. The germline V gene encodes CDR1 MGHRA and CDR2 YSYEKL. CDR3: CASSPLDSYNSPLHF. DNA for the CDR3: TGCGCCAGCAGCCCCCTCGACAGCTACAATTCACCCCTCCACTTT.

This clonotype has a count of ten or more. This chain joins TRBV4-1 and TRBJ1-2; D is undetermined. CDR3 size: 13 residues. Trimming cost V 10 bases and J 0 bases, with 12 bases left between them. Germline V CDR1 and CDR2: MGHRA, YSYEKL. Written as DNA, the CDR3 is TGCGCCACCTCGGGAGCTTCTAACTATGGCTACACCTTC. It is translated as CATSGASNYGYTF.

This clonotype has a count of ten or more. The V and J genes are TRBV27 and TRBJ2-3, with no clear D. Trimming took 8 bases from V and 1 from J, leaving 7 bases between them. The CDR3 spans 12 residues. Germline CDR1 MNHEY, CDR2 SMNVEV (reference sequence). As DNA, the CDR3 is TGTGCCAGCGGGGTCGGCACAGATACGCAGTATTTT. Its translation: CASGVGTDTQYF.

The table lists this clonotype with a few counts. J is TRBJ2-3 and V is TRBV27; no clear D gene. Trimming cost V 6 bases and J 2 bases, with 9 bases left between them. Per the germline V gene, CDR1 is MNHEY and CDR2 is SMNVEV (reference sequence). This CDR3 comprises 13 residues. The CDR3 loop reads CASSRLATDTQYF. CDR3 DNA: TGTGCCAGCAGCAGATTAGCCACAGATACGCAGTATTTT.

The sample holds many counts of this clonotype. J is TRBJ2-2 and V is TRBV13; a possible D gene is TRBD1 (5 bases). CDR1 is PRHDT, CDR2 FYEKMQ, per germline (reference sequence). V was shortened by 3 bases and J by 2 bases, with 7 bases between the two germline ends. CDR3 length equals 14 residues. CDR3 sequence reads: CASSFQGNTGELFF. CDR3 DNA: TGTGCCAGCAGCTTTCAGGGTAACACCGGGGAGCTGTTTTTT.

This clonotype has at least ten counts. V is TRBV29-1 and J is TRBJ2-5, with 13 bases lining up with TRBD2. The V gene's germline CDR1 is SQVTM and CDR2 ANQGSEA. This CDR3 has 15 amino acids. J lost 1 base, V lost 6 bases, and 5 bases had no gene match. In nucleotides, the CDR3 is TGCAGCGTGGGGGGACTAGCGGGGCTCCAAGAGACCCAGTACTTC. As protein: CSVGGLAGLQETQYF.

This clonotype has just a few counts. The chain employs TRBV3-1 and TRBJ1-1; D perhaps matches TRBD1 (5 bases). CDR1 and CDR2 (germline): LGHDT, YNNKEL (reference sequence). V lost 0 bases and J 9 bases, leaving 11 bases between the germline ends. This CDR3 contains 13 residues. CDR3 coding DNA: TGTGCCAGCAGCCAAGATCCGGGACGGAAAGCTTTCTTT. The encoded protein is CASSQDPGRKAFF.

The chain is built from TRBV5-1 and TRBJ1-1, with D perhaps matching TRBD1 (6 bases). V dropped 0 bases and J dropped 5 bases, with 11 bases sitting between them. In germline, CDR1 is SGHRS, CDR2 YFSETQ. This CDR3 is 14 amino acids long. The CDR3 protein is CASSLDGDKTEAFF. The CDR3 DNA is TGCGCCAGCAGCTTGGACGGGGACAAGACTGAAGCTTTCTTT.

This clonotype was recorded many times. The chain's CDR3 is CAWSAGTGETYEQYF. DNA for the CDR3: TGTGCCTGGAGTGCCGGGACAGGGGAAACCTACGAGCAGTACTTC. V usage is TRBV30 and J usage is TRBJ2-7, with 10 nucleotides matching TRBD1. Looked up from germline, CDR1 is GTSNPN and CDR2 is SVGIG (reference sequence). The CDR3 consists of 15 residues. Trimming cost V 1 base and J 2 bases; bases outside gene matches: 5.

As to this clonotype: A much larger clone lies a single base off, so this may be a read error. The J gene is TRBJ1-1, the V gene TRBV12-3 or TRBV12-4; no clear D. The CDR3 is 12 amino acids. The chain's CDR3 is CASVDRAAEASF. The CDR3 bases are TGTGCCAGCGTGGATCGGGCGGCCGAAGCTTCCTTT.

On this clonotype: At one of its ends the junction is not consistent with the germline gene, which may arise from a read error. The V gene is TRBV18, the J gene TRBJ2-5; 7 bases fit TRBD1. This CDR3 is built from 15 residues. The germline CDR1 and CDR2 sequences are KGHSH and LQKENI. CDR3 coding DNA: TGCGCCAGCTCACCAAACAGACAGGGCCCAGAGACCCTGTACTTC. The encoded protein is CASSPNRQGPETLYF.

In the case of this clonotype: A read error may explain this, as a much larger clone is one base away. The chain links TRBV19 to TRBJ2-1; D perhaps matches TRBD1 (6 bases). Germline loops: CDR1 LNHDA, CDR2 SQIVND (reference sequence). Deletions cut 3 bases from V and 5 bases from J, with 11 bases between. This CDR3 is built from 14 residues. CDR3 loop: CASSIGQGHNEQFF. The CDR3 nucleotides read TGTGCCAGTAGTATTGGGCAGGGGCACAATGAGCAGTTCTTC.

This clonotype was observed a few times. This sequence joins TRBV20-1 and TRBJ1-4; 9 positions match TRBD1. The DNA end lines up better with TRBJ2-3; the J call may be wrong. The CDR3 has 15 residues. Germline CDR1 is DFQATT and CDR2 is SNEGSKA (reference sequence). CDR3 in DNA: TGCAGTGCTAGAGTCGTGGACAGGGGTGCAGATACGCAGTATTTT. Translating it yields CSARVVDRGADTQYF.

To note about this clonotype: A read error likely explains this, since a far larger clone differs by one base. The V call is TRBV12-3 or TRBV12-4, the J call TRBJ2-1, with 10 positions matching TRBD1. The CDR3 length is 14 residues. In DNA, the CDR3 is TGTGCCAGCAGCCGCTGGGACAGGGGTAATGCGCAGTTCTTC. Amino acid sequence: CASSRWDRGNAQFF.

This clonotype was observed at least ten times. V usage is TRBV7-2 and J usage is TRBJ1-1; D uncertain. The V end lost 6 bases, the J end lost 3 bases, and 14 bases lay between the germline ends. The length of the CDR3 is 14 residues. Germline V lookup: CDR1 SGHTA, CDR2 FQGNSA. The CDR3 DNA sequence: TGTGCCAGCAGTTCCTCGGGGTATTACACTGAAGCTTTCTTT. Encoded protein: CASSSSGYYTEAFF.